This entry lists 2 T cell receptor beta chains sequenced from one sample in a study of beta chain features in type 1 diabetes. As every portion of the isolated RNA was reverse transcribed, the sequencing read expressed TCRB transcripts. Sequencing was performed with immunoSEQ multiplex PCR; in TCRdb, only in-frame clones are kept and a portion is missing. The sample consists of about 320,000 clones, 14% of them appearing once. Sequencing was carried out using central memory CD4+ T cells from blood. These receptors all stem from a man aged 25 to 45 in good health.

This clone has at least ten counts. The chain carries TRBV10-3 and TRBJ2-5, with a possible D match to TRBD2 (6 bases). This CDR3 is 12 amino acids long. V shed 4 bases and J shed 7 bases, with 10 bases lying between them. Germline V CDR1 and CDR2: ENHRY, SYGVKD. The CDR3 DNA reads as TGTGCCATCAGTGTCTCCGGGGGGACCCAGTACTTC. Protein: CAISVSGGTQYF.

The chain has TRBV20-1 and TRBJ2-1; D is possibly TRBD2 (6 bases). The CDR3 is 11 residues long. CDR1 DFQATT and CDR2 SNEGSKA come from the germline V gene (reference sequence). The CDR3 nucleotides read TGCAGGGGGACTTTTGGGGATGAGCAGTTCTTC. It codes for CRGTFGDEQFF.